Listed here are 13 T cell receptor beta chains from one sample, sequenced in a study of blood T cell repertoires in COVID-19. Here immunoSEQ multiplex PCR was the method, and the copy in TCRdb shows in-frame clones only, minus some. Of around 190,000 clones in the sample, around 79% were seen once. The sequenced sample was peripheral blood. These TCRs come from a woman between 50 and 59 years old with acute or convalescent COVID-19.

This chain links TRBV7-9 with TRBJ1-2; D unclear. Germline V gene data show CDR1 as SEHNR and CDR2 as FQNEAQ (reference sequence). The CDR3 runs 13 residues. V was shortened by 1 base and J by 8 bases, with 11 bases between the two germline ends. As DNA, the CDR3 is TGTGCCAGCAGCTTAGGGGCTAGCCGCGGCTACACCTTC. It is translated as CASSLGASRGYTF.

CDR3 sequence reads: CASSQALAGFYEQYF. CDR3 coding DNA: TGTGCCAGCAGCCAAGCCTTAGCGGGATTCTACGAGCAGTACTTC. The genes are TRBV14 and TRBJ2-7; 8 positions match TRBD2. CDR3 length: 15 amino acids. The junction had 5 bases not matched to a gene; V was cut back by 1 base and J by 3 bases. Germline CDR1 reads SGHDN; CDR2 reads FVKESK.

CDR3 DNA sequence: TGTGCCAGCAGCTTACCCGGACAGCCCTACGAGCAGTACTTC. This encodes CASSLPGQPYEQYF. J is TRBJ2-7 and V is TRBV7-9; a possible D gene is TRBD1 (6 bases). CDR1 and CDR2 from the germline V gene are SEHNR and FQNEAQ (reference sequence). The germline V and J ends were trimmed by 2 bases and 2 bases, with 10 bases remaining between them. The CDR3 totals 14 residues.

A remark on this clone: The same CDR3 arises from other DNA sequences in this sample as well. The rearrangement joins TRBV18 to TRBJ2-1, with TRBD1 as a possible D gene (5 bases). CDR1 is KGHSH and CDR2 is LQKENI in the germline V gene. V was cut by 3 bases and J by 6 bases, with 9 bases left in between. This CDR3 contains 13 residues. This chain's CDR3 is CASSPPDSNEQFF. The CDR3, as DNA: TGTGCCAGCTCACCTCCCGACAGCAATGAGCAGTTCTTC.

The chain combines TRBV10-3 with TRBJ2-2, with TRBD1 identical over 8 bases. Trimming took 10 bases from V and 4 from J; bases not matched to a gene: 8. Per the germline V gene, CDR1 is ENHRY and CDR2 is SYGVKD. This CDR3 has 14 residues. CDR3 sequence: CASGQGTGTGELFF. As DNA, the CDR3 is TGTGCCAGCGGACAGGGAACGGGCACCGGGGAGCTGTTTTTT.

This chain links TRBV28 with TRBJ1-3, with unresolved D. The germline gives CDR1 MDHEN, CDR2 SYDVKM. The CDR3 has 13 amino acids. V dropped 8 bases and J dropped 0 bases, with 8 bases sitting between them. The CDR3 loop reads CASREHSGNTIYF. The DNA for the CDR3 is TGTGCCAGCCGGGAACACTCTGGAAACACCATATATTTT.

The rearrangement uses TRBV18 and TRBJ2-7; D may be TRBD2 (6 bases). The CDR3 loop spans 13 amino acids. The germline V and J ends were trimmed by 2 bases and 4 bases, with 9 bases remaining between them. The germline gives CDR1 KGHSH, CDR2 LQKENI. The CDR3 is CASSPALAYEQYF. DNA for the CDR3: TGTGCCAGCTCACCAGCACTAGCTTACGAGCAGTACTTC.

The rearrangement uses TRBV29-1 and TRBJ1-5, with D unresolved. Trimming pared 8 bases from V and 0 bases from J, leaving 14 bases between. CDR1 is SQVTM and CDR2 is ANQGSEA in the germline V gene. The CDR3 runs 14 residues. This chain's CDR3 is CSPRERSSNQPQHF. The CDR3 region has the DNA TGCAGCCCCCGAGAACGTTCTAGCAATCAGCCCCAGCATTTT.

V and J are TRBV14 and TRBJ1-4, with D uncertain. The CDR3 is 15 amino acids. V was cut by 0 bases and J by 7 bases, with 12 bases left in between. Germline V lookup: CDR1 SGHDN, CDR2 FVKESK. The CDR3 DNA reads TGTGCCAGCAGCCAAGATTTTACTTCTGGTGAAAAACTGTTTTTT. This translates into CASSQDFTSGEKLFF.

The table lists this clone with a few counts. The chain employs TRBV19 and TRBJ1-5, with D perhaps matching TRBD1 (6 bases). CDR3 length: 13 amino acids. Germline V gene lookup returns CDR1 LNHDA and CDR2 SQIVND (reference sequence). Trimming removed 10 bases at V and 3 bases at J, with 13 bases between. The CDR3 is CATSGQSNQPQHF. CDR3 bases: TGTGCCACCTCGGGACAATCCAATCAGCCCCAGCATTTT.

This clone has just a few counts. The chain couples TRBV7-9 to TRBJ2-1, with D tentatively TRBD2 (6 bases). Germline lookup yields CDR1 SEHNR and CDR2 FQNEAQ (reference sequence). The CDR3 spans 18 residues. Trimming cost V 6 bases and J 6 bases, with 27 bases left between them. CDR3 nucleotide sequence: TGTGCCAGCAGTCCCCTTTCATTTTTTGGAGGGAGTGGCAATGAGCAGTTCTTC. The encoded protein is CASSPLSFFGGSGNEQFF.

The chain has TRBV11-3 and TRBJ2-2, with 7 nucleotides matching TRBD2. Trimming removed 5 bases from V and 5 bases from J; junction bases left unmatched: 8. The CDR3 sequence is 15 residues long. Germline V lookup: CDR1 SGHNT, CDR2 YENEEA. CDR3 loop: CASSPGRGGTGELFF. As DNA, the CDR3 is TGTGCCAGCAGCCCTGGGAGGGGAGGAACCGGGGAGCTGTTTTTT.

This clone is a singleton in its sample. The chain couples TRBV24-1 to TRBJ2-1; 13 nucleotides agree with TRBD2. The CDR3 consists of 20 residues. V was clipped by 5 bases and J by 7 bases; unmatched bases: 19. Germline CDR1 reads KGHDR; CDR2 reads SFDVKD. In DNA form, the CDR3 reads TGTGCCACCAGTGGGGGTAGGACTAGCGGGAGATGGGTGCCTATGAATGAGCAGTTCTTC. Its translation: CATSGGRTSGRWVPMNEQFF.